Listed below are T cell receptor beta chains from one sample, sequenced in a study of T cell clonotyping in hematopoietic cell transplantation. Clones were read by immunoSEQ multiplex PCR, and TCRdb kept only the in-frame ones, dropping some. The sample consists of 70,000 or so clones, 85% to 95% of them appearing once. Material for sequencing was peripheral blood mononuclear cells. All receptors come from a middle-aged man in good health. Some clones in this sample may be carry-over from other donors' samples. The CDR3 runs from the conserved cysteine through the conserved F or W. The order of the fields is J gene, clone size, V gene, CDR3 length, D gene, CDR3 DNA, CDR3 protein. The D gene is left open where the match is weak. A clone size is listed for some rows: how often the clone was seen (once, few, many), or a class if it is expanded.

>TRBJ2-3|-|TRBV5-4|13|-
TGTGCCAGCAGCTTTCCCTACACAGATACGCAGTATTTT
CASSFPYTDTQYF
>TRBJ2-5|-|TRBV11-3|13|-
TGTGCCAGCAGCTGGGACTTACAAGAGACCCAGTACTTC
CASSWDLQETQYF
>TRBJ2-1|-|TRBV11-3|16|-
TGTGCCAGCAGCCCGAGTGGGGGATCTAGGTACAATGAGCAGTTCTTC
CASSPSGGSRYNEQFF
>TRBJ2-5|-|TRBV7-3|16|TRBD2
TGTGCCAGCAGCTTAACGGGACTAGCGGGGAAAGAGACCCAGTACTTC
CASSLTGLAGKETQYF
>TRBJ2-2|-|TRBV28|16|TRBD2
TGTGCCAGCAGGTTGCCGACTAGCGGAAGCACCGGGGAGCTGTTTTTT
CASRLPTSGSTGELFF
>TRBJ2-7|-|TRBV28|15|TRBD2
TGTGCCAGCAACAGACTAGCGGAGTCTCCCTACGAGCAGTACTTC
CASNRLAESPYEQYF
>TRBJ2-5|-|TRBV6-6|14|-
TGTGCCAGCAGTTACTCAAAGGTACAAGAGACCCAGTACTTC
CASSYSKVQETQYF
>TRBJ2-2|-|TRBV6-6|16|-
TGTGCCAGCAGTTACAGTTCAGGGGGAGGGACCGGGGAGCTGTTTTTT
CASSYSSGGGTGELFF
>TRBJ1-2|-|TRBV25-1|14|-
TGTGCCAGCAGTGAACTCGGCAGTAACTATGGCTACACCTTC
CASSELGSNYGYTF
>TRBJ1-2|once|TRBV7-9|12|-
TGTGCCAGCAGCTTGAATCGAGATGGCTACACCTTC
CASSLNRDGYTF